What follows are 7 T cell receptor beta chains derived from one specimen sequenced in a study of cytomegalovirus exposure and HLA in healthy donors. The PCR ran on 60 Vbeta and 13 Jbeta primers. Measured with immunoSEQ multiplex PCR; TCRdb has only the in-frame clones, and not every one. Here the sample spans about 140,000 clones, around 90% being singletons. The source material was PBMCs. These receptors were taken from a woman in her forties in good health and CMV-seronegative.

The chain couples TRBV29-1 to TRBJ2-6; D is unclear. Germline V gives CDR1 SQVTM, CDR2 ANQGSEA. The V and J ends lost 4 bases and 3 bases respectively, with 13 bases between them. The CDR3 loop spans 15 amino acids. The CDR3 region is CSVVSPGGGANVLTF. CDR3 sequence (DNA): TGCAGCGTTGTTTCCCCGGGTGGTGGGGCCAACGTCCTGACTTTC.

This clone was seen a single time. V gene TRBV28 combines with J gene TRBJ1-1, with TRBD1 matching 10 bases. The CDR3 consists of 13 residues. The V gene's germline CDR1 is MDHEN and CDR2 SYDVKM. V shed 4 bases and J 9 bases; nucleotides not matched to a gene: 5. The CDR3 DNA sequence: TGTGCCAGCAGTTCGGGACAGGGGAGTCAAGCTTTCTTT. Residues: CASSSGQGSQAFF.

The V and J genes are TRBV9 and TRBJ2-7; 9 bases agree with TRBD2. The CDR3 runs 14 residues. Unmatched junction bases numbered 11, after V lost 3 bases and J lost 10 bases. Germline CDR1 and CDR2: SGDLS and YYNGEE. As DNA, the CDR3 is TGTGCCAGCAGCGAAGGGGGACTAGCCGGATCTCAGTACTTC. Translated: CASSEGGLAGSQYF.

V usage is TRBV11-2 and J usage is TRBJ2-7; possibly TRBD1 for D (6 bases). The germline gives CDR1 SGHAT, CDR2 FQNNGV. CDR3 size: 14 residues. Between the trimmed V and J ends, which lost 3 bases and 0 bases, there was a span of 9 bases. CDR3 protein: CASSFGQPSYEQYF. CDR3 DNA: TGTGCCAGCAGCTTTGGACAGCCCTCCTACGAGCAGTACTTC.

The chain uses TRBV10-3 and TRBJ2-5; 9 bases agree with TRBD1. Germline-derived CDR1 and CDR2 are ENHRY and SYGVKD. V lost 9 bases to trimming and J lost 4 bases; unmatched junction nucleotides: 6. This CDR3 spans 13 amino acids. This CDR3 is CAIGTGGRETQYF. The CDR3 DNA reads TGTGCCATAGGTACAGGGGGCCGAGAGACCCAGTACTTC.

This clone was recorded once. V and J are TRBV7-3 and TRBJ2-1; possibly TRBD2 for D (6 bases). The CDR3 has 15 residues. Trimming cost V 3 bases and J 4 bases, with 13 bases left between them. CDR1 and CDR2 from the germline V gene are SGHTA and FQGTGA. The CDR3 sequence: CASSFGLTLYNEQFF. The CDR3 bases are TGTGCCAGCAGCTTTGGACTAACGTTGTACAATGAGCAGTTCTTC.

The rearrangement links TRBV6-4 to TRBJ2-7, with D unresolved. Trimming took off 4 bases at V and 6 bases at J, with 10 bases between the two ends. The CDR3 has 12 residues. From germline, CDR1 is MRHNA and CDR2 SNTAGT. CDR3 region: CASSVGQLEQYF. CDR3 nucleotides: TGTGCCAGCAGTGTTGGGCAGCTCGAGCAGTACTTC.